Shown below are 10 T cell receptor beta chains from a single sample sequenced in a study of cytomegalovirus exposure and HLA in healthy donors. PCR employed 60 Vbeta and 13 Jbeta primers. Only in-frame clones appear in the TCRdb table, and some are missing; sequencing was by immunoSEQ multiplex PCR. The profile shows around 190,000 clones, over 70% of them singletons. Specimen: PBMCs. Receptor source: a young woman in good health and CMV-seropositive.

The CDR3 sequence is CASSYQGAADTQYF. The CDR3 DNA reads as TGTGCCAGTTCCTACCAGGGGGCCGCAGATACGCAGTATTTT. The V and J genes are TRBV6-5 and TRBJ2-3, with 8 bases matching TRBD1. The J segment lost 4 bases and the V segment lost 9 bases, leaving 9 bases of the junction unmatched. Germline loops: CDR1 MNHEY, CDR2 SVGAGI. The length of the CDR3 is 14 residues.

The chain recombines TRBV2 with TRBJ2-7; tentative D call: TRBD1 (6 bases). This CDR3 contains 13 residues. The V gene's germline CDR1 is SNHLY and CDR2 FYNNEI. With 7 bases removed from V and 3 bases from J, the gap between germline ends came to 13 bases. Here the CDR3 reads CASTRQVLYEQYF. The CDR3 DNA reads TGTGCCAGCACCAGACAGGTTCTCTACGAGCAGTACTTC.

About this clone itself: At one boundary the junction diverges from the germline segment, which might be a read error. This chain joins TRBV7-9 and TRBJ2-7, with no clear D. Germline assignment: CDR1 SEHNR and CDR2 FQNEAQ (reference sequence). This CDR3 comprises 12 residues. CDR3 amino acids: CSSSLERYEQYF. In nucleotides, the CDR3 is TGTTCCAGCAGCTTAGAGCGCTACGAGCAGTACTTC.

The chain recombines TRBV4-1 with TRBJ2-1; 7 bases match TRBD2. With V trimmed by 1 base and J by 4 bases, 10 bases remained unmatched. CDR1 and CDR2 from the germline V gene are MGHRA and YSYEKL. The CDR3 sequence is 17 residues long. The CDR3 DNA reads as TGCGCCAGCAGCCAAGTAATAGCGGGCCCAATTTACAATGAGCAGTTCTTC. It encodes CASSQVIAGPIYNEQFF.

The chain recombines TRBV5-6 with TRBJ1-5; TRBD1 might be the D (6 bases). The CDR3 has 15 residues. Germline V lookup: CDR1 SGHDT, CDR2 YYEEEE. Trimming shortened V by 1 base and J by 4 bases, and 12 bases separated the two germline ends. DNA of the CDR3: TGTGCCAGCAGCTTGTGGACGGGGACAAATCAGCCCCAGCATTTT. It is translated as CASSLWTGTNQPQHF.

The genes are TRBV27 and TRBJ2-7; D unresolved. This CDR3 contains 13 residues. Trimming cost V 3 bases and J 2 bases, with 8 bases left between them. Germline V lookup: CDR1 MNHEY, CDR2 SMNVEV (reference sequence). This CDR3 is CASSLRRAYEQYF. CDR3 nucleotide sequence: TGTGCCAGCAGTTTGAGGAGAGCCTACGAGCAGTACTTC.

The V and J genes are TRBV28 and TRBJ1-3; the D is unclear. The CDR3 sequence is 14 residues long. V lost 6 bases, J lost 0 bases, and 9 bases lay in between. The V gene's germline CDR1 is MDHEN and CDR2 SYDVKM. This CDR3 reads CASSPHSSGNTIYF. CDR3 bases: TGTGCCAGCAGCCCCCATAGCTCTGGAAACACCATATATTTT.

This clone was seen only a few times. The chain links TRBV7-2 to TRBJ2-3; D perhaps matches TRBD2 (6 bases). The CDR3 consists of 14 residues. V lost 1 base and J lost 3, with 8 bases in between. Germline CDR1 SGHTA, CDR2 FQGNSA. The CDR3 DNA reads TGTGCCAGCAGCTTAGTTCTAGCGACAGATACGCAGTATTTT. Its protein is CASSLVLATDTQYF.

The chain is built from TRBV19 and TRBJ2-1, with a tentative D call TRBD2 (6 bases). From germline, CDR1 is LNHDA and CDR2 SQIVND (reference sequence). V was shortened by 3 bases and J by 5 bases, with 8 bases between the two germline ends. This CDR3 has 13 amino acids. CDR3 sequence (DNA): TGTGCCAGTAGTATCGCGGGACACAATGAGCAGTTCTTC. Translation: CASSIAGHNEQFF.

This chain links TRBV6-1 with TRBJ2-7; a weak D match, TRBD2 (5 bases). V shed 7 bases and J shed 7 bases, with 11 bases lying between them. Germline-derived CDR1 and CDR2 are MNHNS and SASEGT. This CDR3 spans 11 amino acids. CDR3 region: CASMRSGEQYF. CDR3 coding DNA: TGTGCCAGCATGAGGTCGGGGGAGCAGTACTTC.